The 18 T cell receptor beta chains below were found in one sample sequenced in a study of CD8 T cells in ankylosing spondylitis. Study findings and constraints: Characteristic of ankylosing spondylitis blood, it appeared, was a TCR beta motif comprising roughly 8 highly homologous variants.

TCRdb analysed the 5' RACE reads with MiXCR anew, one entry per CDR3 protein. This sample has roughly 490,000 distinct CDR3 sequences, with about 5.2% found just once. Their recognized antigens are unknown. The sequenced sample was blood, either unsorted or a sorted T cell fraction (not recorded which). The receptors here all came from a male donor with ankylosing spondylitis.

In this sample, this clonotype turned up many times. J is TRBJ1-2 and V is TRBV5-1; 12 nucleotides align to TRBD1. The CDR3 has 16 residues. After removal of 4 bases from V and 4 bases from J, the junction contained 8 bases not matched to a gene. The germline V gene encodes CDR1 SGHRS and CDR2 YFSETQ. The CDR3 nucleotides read TGCGCCAGCAGCGCGGGACAGGGGGCCGTCGGCTATGGCTACACCTTC. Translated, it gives CASSAGQGAVGYGYTF.

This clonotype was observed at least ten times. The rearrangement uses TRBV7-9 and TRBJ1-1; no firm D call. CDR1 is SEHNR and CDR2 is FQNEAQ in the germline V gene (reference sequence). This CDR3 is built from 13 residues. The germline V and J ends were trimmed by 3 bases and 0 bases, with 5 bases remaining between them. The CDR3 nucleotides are TGTGCCAGCAGCTTTAGTGTGAACACTGAAGCTTTCTTT. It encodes CASSFSVNTEAFF.

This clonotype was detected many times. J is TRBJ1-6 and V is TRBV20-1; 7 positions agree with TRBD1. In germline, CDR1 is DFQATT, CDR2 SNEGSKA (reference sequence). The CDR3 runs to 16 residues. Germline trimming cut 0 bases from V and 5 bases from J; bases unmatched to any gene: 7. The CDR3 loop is CSARDPRTGNNSPLHF. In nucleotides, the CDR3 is TGCAGTGCTAGAGATCCGAGGACAGGCAATAATTCACCCCTCCACTTT.

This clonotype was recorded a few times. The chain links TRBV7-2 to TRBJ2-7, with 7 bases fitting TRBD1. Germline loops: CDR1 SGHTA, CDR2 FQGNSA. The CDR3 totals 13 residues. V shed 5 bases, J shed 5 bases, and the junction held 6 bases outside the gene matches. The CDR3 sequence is CASSTRQGHEQYF. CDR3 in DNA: TGTGCCAGCAGCACACGACAGGGACACGAGCAGTACTTC.

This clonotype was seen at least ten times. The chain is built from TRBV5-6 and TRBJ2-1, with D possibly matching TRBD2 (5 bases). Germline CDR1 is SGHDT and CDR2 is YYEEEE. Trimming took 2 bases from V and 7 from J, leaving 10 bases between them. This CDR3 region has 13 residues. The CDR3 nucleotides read TGTGCCAGCAGCTTTTTCCGGAGGAATGAGCAGTTCTTC. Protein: CASSFFRRNEQFF.

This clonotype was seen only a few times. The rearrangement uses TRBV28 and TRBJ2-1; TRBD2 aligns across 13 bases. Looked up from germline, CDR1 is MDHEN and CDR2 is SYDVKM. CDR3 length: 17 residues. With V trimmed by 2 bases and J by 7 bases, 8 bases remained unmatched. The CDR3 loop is CASSLPALAGGLNEQFF. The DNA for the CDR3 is TGTGCCAGCAGTTTACCCGCACTAGCGGGGGGGCTTAATGAGCAGTTCTTC.

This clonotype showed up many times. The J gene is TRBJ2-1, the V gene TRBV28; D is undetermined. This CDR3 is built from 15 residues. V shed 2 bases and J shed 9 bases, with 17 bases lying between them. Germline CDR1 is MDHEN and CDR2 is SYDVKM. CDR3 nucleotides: TGTGCCAGCAGTTTACGAGGCACCTGGGATACTGAGCAGTTCTTC. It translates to CASSLRGTWDTEQFF.

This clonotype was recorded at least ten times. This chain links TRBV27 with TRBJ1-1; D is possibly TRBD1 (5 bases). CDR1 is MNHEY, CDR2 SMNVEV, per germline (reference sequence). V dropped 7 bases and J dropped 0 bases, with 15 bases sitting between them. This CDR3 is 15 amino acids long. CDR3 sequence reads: CASKGLGRLNTEAFF. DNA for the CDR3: TGTGCCAGCAAGGGGCTTGGACGGTTGAACACTGAAGCTTTCTTT.

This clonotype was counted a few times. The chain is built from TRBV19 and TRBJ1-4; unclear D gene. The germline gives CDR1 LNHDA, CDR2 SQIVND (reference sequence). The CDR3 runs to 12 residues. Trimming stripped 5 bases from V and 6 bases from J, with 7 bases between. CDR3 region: CASSPSYEKLFF. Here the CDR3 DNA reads TGTGCCAGTAGTCCCAGCTATGAAAAACTGTTTTTT. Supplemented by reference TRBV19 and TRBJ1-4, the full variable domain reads DGGITQSPKYLFRKEGQNVTLSCEQNLNHDAMYWYRQDPGQGLRLIYYSQIVNDFQKGDIAEGYSVSREKKESFPLTVTSAQKNPTAFYLCASSPSYEKLFFGSGTQLSVL.

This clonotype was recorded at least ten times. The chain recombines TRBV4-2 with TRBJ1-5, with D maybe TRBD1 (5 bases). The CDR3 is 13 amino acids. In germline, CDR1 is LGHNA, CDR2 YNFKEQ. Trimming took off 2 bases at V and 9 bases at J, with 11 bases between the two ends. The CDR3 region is CASSQPPGGPQHF. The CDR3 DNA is TGTGCCAGCAGCCAACCGCCCGGGGGGCCCCAGCATTTT.

The CDR3 protein is CAISLRGSSDKGPADTQYF. CDR3 nucleotides: TGTGCCATCAGTTTGCGTGGATCTAGCGACAAGGGGCCCGCAGATACGCAGTATTTT. The chain joins TRBV10-3 to TRBJ2-3, with D possibly TRBD2 on 6 matching bases. V was shortened by 5 bases and J by 4 bases, with 28 bases between the two germline ends. CDR3 length: 19 amino acids. Germline CDR1 and CDR2: ENHRY and SYGVKD.

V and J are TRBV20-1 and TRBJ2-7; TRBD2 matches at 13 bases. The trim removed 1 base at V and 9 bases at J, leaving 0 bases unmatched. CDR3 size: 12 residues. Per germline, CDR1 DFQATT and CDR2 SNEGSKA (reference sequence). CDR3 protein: CSARGTSGGQYF. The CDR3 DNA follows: TGCAGTGCTAGAGGGACTAGCGGGGGGCAGTACTTC.

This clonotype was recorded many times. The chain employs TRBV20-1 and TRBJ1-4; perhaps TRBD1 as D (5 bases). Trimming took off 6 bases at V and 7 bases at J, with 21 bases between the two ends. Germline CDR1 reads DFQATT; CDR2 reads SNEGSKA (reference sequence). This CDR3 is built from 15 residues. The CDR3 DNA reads TGCAGTGCGAGAATCCCGGGCAGGGCCGCTGAAAAACTGTTTTTT. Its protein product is CSARIPGRAAEKLFF.

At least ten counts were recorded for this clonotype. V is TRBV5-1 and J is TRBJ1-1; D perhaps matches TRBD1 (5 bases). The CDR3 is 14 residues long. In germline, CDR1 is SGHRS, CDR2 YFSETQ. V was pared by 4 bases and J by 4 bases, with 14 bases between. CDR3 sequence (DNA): TGCGCCAGCAGCGCCGACCGGGGCAGCACTGAAGCTTTCTTT. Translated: CASSADRGSTEAFF.

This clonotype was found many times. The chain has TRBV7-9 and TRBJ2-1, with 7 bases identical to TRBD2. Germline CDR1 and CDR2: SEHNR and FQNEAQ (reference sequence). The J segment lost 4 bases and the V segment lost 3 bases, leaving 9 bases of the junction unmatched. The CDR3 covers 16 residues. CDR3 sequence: CASSFGGGRQYNEQFF. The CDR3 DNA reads TGTGCCAGCAGCTTCGGCGGGGGTCGGCAATACAATGAGCAGTTCTTC.

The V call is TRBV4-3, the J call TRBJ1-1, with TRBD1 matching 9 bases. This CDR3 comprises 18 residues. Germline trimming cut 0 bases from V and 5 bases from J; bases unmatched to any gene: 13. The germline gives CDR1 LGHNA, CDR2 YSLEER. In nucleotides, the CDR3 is TGCGCCAGCAGCCAAGATCAATTACACAGGGGGCGATATACTGAAGCTTTCTTT. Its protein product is CASSQDQLHRGRYTEAFF.

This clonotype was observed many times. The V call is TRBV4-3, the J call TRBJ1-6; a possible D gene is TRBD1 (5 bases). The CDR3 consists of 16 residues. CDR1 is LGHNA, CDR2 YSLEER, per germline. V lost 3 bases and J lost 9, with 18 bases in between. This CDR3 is CASSQGRDSGGSPLHF. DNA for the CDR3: TGCGCCAGCAGCCAGGGACGGGACTCCGGAGGTTCACCCCTCCACTTT.

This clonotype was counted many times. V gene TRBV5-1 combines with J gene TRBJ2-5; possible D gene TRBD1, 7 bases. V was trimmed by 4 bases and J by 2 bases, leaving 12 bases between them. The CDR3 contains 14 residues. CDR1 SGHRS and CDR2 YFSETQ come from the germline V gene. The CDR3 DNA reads TGCGCCAGCAGCCGGGGGACAGAGCAAGAGACCCAGTACTTC. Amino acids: CASSRGTEQETQYF.